Below, 29 T cell receptor beta chains from the same sample are listed, as sequenced in a study of shared clonotypes between healthy human individuals. Sequenced by immunoSEQ multiplex PCR; TCRdb stores in-frame clones only, minus some. The table records roughly 2.1 million clones, under 95% of them present only once. Cells designated naive CD8 were CD45RO-negative and were positively selected for CCR7, with terminally differentiated effector memory CD45RA+ cells excluded. The sequenced material came from naive CD8+ T cells from PBMCs. These receptor sequences come from a man younger than 35 in good health. Some clones in this sample may be carry-over from other donors' samples.

V usage is TRBV14 and J usage is TRBJ2-1; D remains unclear. Trimming cost V 4 bases and J 0 bases, with 28 bases left between them. Germline V gene lookup returns CDR1 SGHDN and CDR2 FVKESK. CDR3 length: 21 residues. CDR3 DNA sequence: TGTGCCAGCAGCCCTGACCCACGGTTCCAACCCCGCATGGTCTCCTACAATGAGCAGTTCTTC. Its translation: CASSPDPRFQPRMVSYNEQFF.

This sequence joins TRBV28 and TRBJ2-2; a possible D gene is TRBD1 (6 bases). Trimming shortened V by 2 bases and J by 3 bases, and 13 bases separated the two germline ends. This CDR3 is 16 amino acids long. Germline values: CDR1 MDHEN, CDR2 SYDVKM. CDR3 sequence reads: CASSLGNDRYTGELFF. As DNA, the CDR3 is TGTGCCAGCAGTTTAGGGAACGACAGGTACACCGGGGAGCTGTTTTTT. The full variable domain, rest sourced from reference TRBV28 and TRBJ2-2, is DVKVTQSSRYLVKRTGEKVFLECVQDMDHENMFWYRQDPGLGLRLIYFSYDVKMKEKGDIPEGYSVSREKKERFSLILESASTNQTSMYLCASSLGNDRYTGELFFGEGSRLTVL.

The chain carries TRBV11-2 and TRBJ2-5; 8 bases agree with TRBD2. The CDR3 is 17 residues long. The germline V gene encodes CDR1 SGHAT and CDR2 FQNNGV. The ends lost 2 bases at V and 5 bases at J; junction bases unmatched: 13. CDR3 residues: CASSLLAGPPVDETQYF. The CDR3 region has the DNA TGTGCCAGCAGCTTACTAGCGGGCCCGCCGGTGGATGAGACCCAGTACTTC.

This sequence joins TRBV29-1 and TRBJ2-5; tentative D call: TRBD2 (5 bases). Germline V CDR1 and CDR2: SQVTM, ANQGSEA. V was pared by 0 bases and J by 4 bases, with 15 bases between. The CDR3 consists of 15 residues. CDR3 nucleotide sequence: TGCAGCGTTGAAGAACGGCTAGCTATAGGAGAGACCCAGTACTTC. This encodes CSVEERLAIGETQYF.

The chain employs TRBV7-2 and TRBJ1-4; no clear D. Trimming removed 5 bases from V and 2 bases from J, with 12 bases in between. CDR1 is SGHTA, CDR2 FQGNSA, per germline. There are 15 residues in the CDR3. Here the CDR3 DNA reads TGTGCCAGCAGCCAGATCTCGGGCACTAATGAAAAACTGTTTTTT. It translates to CASSQISGTNEKLFF.

The chain joins TRBV10-3 to TRBJ2-2; D is unclear. The germline gives CDR1 ENHRY, CDR2 SYGVKD. The CDR3 loop spans 17 amino acids. V was shortened by 2 bases and J by 4 bases, with 17 bases between the two germline ends. CDR3 DNA sequence: TGTGCCATCAGTGAGACCAGGTCCGGCGGCGGCACCGGGGAGCTGTTTTTT. This encodes CAISETRSGGGTGELFF.

DNA of the CDR3: TGTGCCAGCAGGCTGGGGCCTGAAGCTTTCTTT. Its translation is CASRLGPEAFF. The rearrangement links TRBV11-2 to TRBJ1-1; weak D call: TRBD1 (5 bases). The CDR3 sequence is 11 residues long. The germline gives CDR1 SGHAT, CDR2 FQNNGV. V was trimmed by 6 bases and J by 6 bases, leaving 8 bases between them.

This chain connects TRBV19 to TRBJ1-4; 9 nucleotides agree with TRBD1. Germline V gene data show CDR1 as LNHDA and CDR2 as SQIVND (reference sequence). This CDR3 is 14 amino acids long. Trimming cost V 6 bases and J 1 base; bases outside gene matches: 0. The CDR3 bases are TGTGCCAGTAGGACAGGGGGAACTAATGAAAAACTGTTTTTT. Protein sequence: CASRTGGTNEKLFF.

The DNA of the CDR3 is TGTGCCAGCAGCCGGGGACAGGCCTACGAGCAGTACTTC. It encodes CASSRGQAYEQYF. The rearrangement joins TRBV28 to TRBJ2-7, with 8 bases lining up with TRBD1. CDR1 is MDHEN, CDR2 SYDVKM, per germline. V was clipped by 6 bases and J by 2 bases; unmatched bases: 3. CDR3 length: 13 residues.

Comment on this clone: In the same sample, other DNA sequences code for this CDR3. This chain links TRBV6-5 with TRBJ1-2; D remains unclear. The germline V and J ends were trimmed by 0 bases and 2 bases, with 10 bases remaining between them. The CDR3 length is 15 residues. CDR1 is MNHEY and CDR2 is SVGAGI in the germline V gene. This CDR3 is CASSYSRVPNYGYTF. CDR3 nucleotide sequence: TGTGCCAGCAGTTACTCGAGGGTACCGAACTATGGCTACACCTTC.

The V and J genes are TRBV9 and TRBJ2-7; D unresolved. CDR1 is SGDLS, CDR2 YYNGEE, per germline. This CDR3 has 13 amino acids. V lost 0 bases to trimming and J lost 5 bases, with 9 bases between them. DNA of the CDR3: TGTGCCAGCAGCGTAGGAGCGAAGGACGAGCAGTACTTC. Encoded protein: CASSVGAKDEQYF.

This clone was seen once. This chain joins TRBV9 and TRBJ1-4; D remains ambiguous. V was cut by 4 bases and J by 0 bases, with 10 bases left in between. CDR3 size: 15 residues. The germline V gene has CDR1 SGDLS and CDR2 YYNGEE. DNA for the CDR3: TGTGCCAGCAGCCCACACTATGCAACTAATGAAAAACTGTTTTTT. This gives the protein CASSPHYATNEKLFF.

The genes are TRBV15 and TRBJ2-4; the D gene is possibly TRBD2 (6 bases). The V end lost 5 bases, the J end lost 3 bases, and 20 bases lay between the germline ends. Germline assignment: CDR1 LNHNV and CDR2 YYDKDF (reference sequence). The length of the CDR3 is 17 residues. CDR3 residues: CATSGGTPQSSKNIQYF. CDR3 bases: TGTGCCACCAGCGGGGGGACGCCCCAATCTAGCAAAAACATTCAGTACTTC.

This chain links TRBV7-2 with TRBJ2-7; 13 bases match TRBD2. V was pared by 5 bases and J by 3 bases, with 7 bases of the junction left unmatched. CDR3 length equals 16 residues. The germline CDR1 and CDR2 sequences are SGHTA and FQGNSA. The CDR3 DNA is TGTGCCAGCAGCAGCCGGACTAGCGGGAGTCTCTACGAGCAGTACTTC. Its protein is CASSSRTSGSLYEQYF.

The rearrangement uses TRBV4-1 and TRBJ1-2; tentatively, D is TRBD1 (5 bases). The germline V and J ends were trimmed by 4 bases and 1 base, with 13 bases remaining between them. Germline V lookup: CDR1 MGHRA, CDR2 YSYEKL. CDR3 length: 15 amino acids. In nucleotides, the CDR3 is TGCGCCAGCAGCCCTCACGGGGCCCTTAACTATGGCTACACCTTC. Encoded protein: CASSPHGALNYGYTF.

The rearrangement uses TRBV9 and TRBJ1-1; perhaps TRBD1 as D (5 bases). The CDR3 sequence is 14 residues long. Trimming took 4 bases from V and 1 from J, leaving 11 bases between them. CDR1 is SGDLS, CDR2 YYNGEE, per germline. CDR3 in amino acids: CASSPGRGNTEAFF. CDR3 sequence (DNA): TGTGCCAGCAGCCCAGGGAGGGGGAACACTGAAGCTTTCTTT.

V and J are TRBV7-9 and TRBJ2-5; the D gene could be TRBD1 or TRBD2 (5 bases each). V gave up 5 bases and J gave up 1 base, with 17 bases separating them. The CDR3 loop spans 16 amino acids. Germline V gene data show CDR1 as SEHNR and CDR2 as FQNEAQ (reference sequence). In DNA, the CDR3 is TGTGCCAGCAGCCCGCCGGGGCAGGACATCCAAGAGACCCAGTACTTC. Amino acid sequence: CASSPPGQDIQETQYF.

On this clone: The same CDR3 arises from other DNA sequences in this sample as well. The V gene is TRBV28, the J gene TRBJ1-1; D is ambiguous. CDR1 MDHEN and CDR2 SYDVKM come from the germline V gene. V lost 3 bases and J 2 bases, leaving 4 bases between the germline ends. This CDR3 has 12 residues. CDR3 loop: CASSLGNTEAFF. CDR3 in DNA: TGTGCCAGCAGTTTGGGAAACACTGAAGCTTTCTTT.

This clone was seen just once. V is TRBV19 and J is TRBJ2-1; TRBD2 aligns across 9 bases. This CDR3 comprises 15 residues. CDR1 is LNHDA, CDR2 SQIVND, per germline (reference sequence). V trimming: 3 bases; J trimming: 7 bases; junction bases outside the gene matches: 7. The CDR3 spells CASSMVREGLNEQFF. DNA for the CDR3: TGTGCCAGTAGTATGGTGCGGGAGGGCCTGAATGAGCAGTTCTTC.

The V call is TRBV29-1, the J call TRBJ1-1; 7 nucleotides align to TRBD1. V shed 7 bases, J shed 6 bases, and the junction held 5 bases outside the gene matches. Germline values: CDR1 SQVTM, CDR2 ANQGSEA. There are 11 residues in the CDR3. For the CDR3, the DNA is TGCAGCGCTCGCCAGGGGGCTGAAGCTTTCTTT. Its protein is CSARQGAEAFF.

The chain joins TRBV7-6 to TRBJ2-5; D is ambiguous. From germline, CDR1 is SGHVS and CDR2 FNYEAQ. Trimming removed 2 bases from V and 3 bases from J, with 7 bases in between. The CDR3 totals 13 residues. In DNA, the CDR3 is TGTGCCAGCAGCTTAACCCAAAAAGAGACCCAGTACTTC. Translation gives CASSLTQKETQYF.

The genes are TRBV12-5 and TRBJ2-2, with D unresolved. V was cut by 5 bases and J by 4 bases, with 11 bases left in between. This CDR3 is 14 amino acids long. Germline loops: CDR1 LGHNT, CDR2 FRNRAP. This CDR3 is CASGPGGGTGELFF. The CDR3 region has the DNA TGTGCTAGTGGTCCTGGCGGCGGCACCGGGGAGCTGTTTTTT.

The chain recombines TRBV4-1 with TRBJ1-1; TRBD1 is a possible D gene (6 bases). Germline-derived CDR1 and CDR2 are MGHRA and YSYEKL. This CDR3 is 14 amino acids long. Trimming stripped 4 bases from V and 0 bases from J, with 9 bases between. CDR3 region: CASSPRQVNTEAFF. The CDR3 DNA reads TGCGCCAGCAGCCCCCGACAGGTGAACACTGAAGCTTTCTTT.

The gene calls are TRBV5-3 and TRBJ1-2; TRBD1 might be the D (6 bases). Being an ORF, TRBV5-3 has a function that is uncertain. The CDR3 extends over 15 amino acids. V was shortened by 0 bases and J by 2 bases, with 11 bases between the two germline ends. Here the CDR3 DNA reads TGTGCCAGAAGCTTGGCGTCAGGGGAAAACTATGGCTACACCTTC. It yields the protein CARSLASGENYGYTF.

This clone was seen a few times. This sequence joins TRBV28 and TRBJ2-7; D gene ambiguous. V shed 1 base and J shed 9 bases, with 7 bases lying between them. CDR3 length: 11 residues. Germline V gene lookup returns CDR1 MDHEN and CDR2 SYDVKM. CDR3 coding DNA: TGTGCCAGCAGTTTATCGGGCGTGCAGTACTTC. It codes for CASSLSGVQYF.

The chain is built from TRBV4-3 and TRBJ1-2; the D is unclear. Germline values: CDR1 LGHNA, CDR2 YSLEER. Trimming removed 2 bases at V and 7 bases at J, with 14 bases between. The CDR3 loop spans 14 amino acids. As DNA, the CDR3 is TGCGCCAGCAGCCAATCCACCTCCCACCTTGGCTACACCTTC. Translating gives CASSQSTSHLGYTF.

This clone is a singleton in its sample. The rearrangement joins TRBV28 to TRBJ1-2; D may be TRBD1 (5 bases). Per germline, CDR1 MDHEN and CDR2 SYDVKM. The V gene lost 6 bases and the J gene lost 4 bases, with 15 bases spanning the gap. This CDR3 spans 14 amino acids. Written as DNA, the CDR3 is TGTGCCAGCAGCTTACGGCGGGACTTCTATGGCTACACCTTC. Its protein is CASSLRRDFYGYTF.

V gene TRBV25-1 combines with J gene TRBJ2-2; D gene unclear. The CDR3 covers 14 residues. The V and J ends lost 5 bases and 2 bases respectively, with 9 bases between them. The germline V gene encodes CDR1 MGHDK and CDR2 SYGVNS. The chain's CDR3 is CASSWAFNTGELFF. The CDR3 DNA is TGTGCCAGCAGTTGGGCCTTCAACACCGGGGAGCTGTTTTTT.

The table lists this clone with a count of one. CDR3 sequence (DNA): TGTGCCAGCAGCCACCCCACCGGGGCCACAGATACGCAGTATTTT. This encodes CASSHPTGATDTQYF. The chain uses TRBV7-9 and TRBJ2-3, with D possibly called TRBD1 or TRBD2 (5 bases each). The CDR3 length is 15 residues. V lost 5 bases, J lost 2 bases, and 14 bases lay in between. Germline assignment: CDR1 SEHNR and CDR2 FQNEAQ (reference sequence).